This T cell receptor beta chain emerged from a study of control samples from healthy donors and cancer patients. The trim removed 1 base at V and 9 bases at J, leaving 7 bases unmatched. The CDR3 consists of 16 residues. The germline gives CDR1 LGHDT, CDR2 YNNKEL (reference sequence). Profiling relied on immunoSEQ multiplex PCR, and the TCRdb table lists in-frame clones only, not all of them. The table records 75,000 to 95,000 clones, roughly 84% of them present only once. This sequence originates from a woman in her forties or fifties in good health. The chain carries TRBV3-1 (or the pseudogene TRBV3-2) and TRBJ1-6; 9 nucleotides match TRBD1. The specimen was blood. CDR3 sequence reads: CASSQGVGTGSSPLHF. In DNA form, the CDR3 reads TGTGCCAGCAGCCAAGGAGTAGGGACAGGGAGTTCACCCCTCCACTTT.